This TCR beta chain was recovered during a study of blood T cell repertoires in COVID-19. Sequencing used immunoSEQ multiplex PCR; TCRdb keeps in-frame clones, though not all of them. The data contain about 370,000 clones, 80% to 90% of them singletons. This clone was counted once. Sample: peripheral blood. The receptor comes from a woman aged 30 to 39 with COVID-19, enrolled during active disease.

The CDR3 DNA reads as TGTGCCAGCAGCTTGGGGCGGGAGGGACCCTACGAGCAGTACGTC. It specifies CASSLGREGPYEQYV. The chain recombines TRBV7-8 with TRBJ2-7; 9 bases fit TRBD2. The V gene's germline CDR1 is SGHVS and CDR2 FQNEAQ. Trimming took 3 bases from V and 2 from J; bases not matched to a gene: 5. This CDR3 has 15 residues.